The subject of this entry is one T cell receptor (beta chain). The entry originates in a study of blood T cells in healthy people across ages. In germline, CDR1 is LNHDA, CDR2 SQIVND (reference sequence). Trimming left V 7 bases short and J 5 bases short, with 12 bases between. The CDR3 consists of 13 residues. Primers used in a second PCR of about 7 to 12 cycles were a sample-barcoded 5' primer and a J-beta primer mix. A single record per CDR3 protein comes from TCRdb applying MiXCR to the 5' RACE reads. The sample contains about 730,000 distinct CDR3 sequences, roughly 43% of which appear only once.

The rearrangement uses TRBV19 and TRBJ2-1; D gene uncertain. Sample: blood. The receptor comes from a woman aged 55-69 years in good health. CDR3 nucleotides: TGTGCCAGTAATTCGCTTCAAAACAATGAGCAGTTCTTC. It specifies CASNSLQNNEQFF.